This entry lists 5 T cell receptor beta chains sequenced from one sample in a study of cytomegalovirus exposure and HLA in healthy donors. Use of 60 Vbeta and 13 Jbeta primers characterized the PCR. This table comes from immunoSEQ multiplex PCR, and its TCRdb copy is limited to in-frame clones, with some not included. The sample includes some 180,000 clones, 9.5% to 15% seen only once; the top ten take roughly 7.7%. The specimen was PBMCs. All receptors derive from a man aged 45-65 years in good health and CMV-seropositive.

The V and J genes are TRBV5-1 and TRBJ2-2; D is ambiguous. Germline V gene lookup returns CDR1 SGHRS and CDR2 YFSETQ. Deletions cut 0 bases from V and 3 bases from J, with 9 bases between. The CDR3 consists of 15 residues. The CDR3 nucleotides read TGCGCCAGCAGCTTGGAGGTTCAGGACACCGGGGAGCTGTTTTTT. This translates into CASSLEVQDTGELFF.

This clone was counted a few times. The chain links TRBV5-1 to TRBJ2-2; maybe TRBD2 (6 bases). This CDR3 is 16 amino acids long. V lost 4 bases to trimming and J lost 2 bases, with 15 bases between them. CDR1 and CDR2 (germline): SGHRS, YFSETQ. The CDR3 DNA reads as TGCGCCAGCAGCCGGTCTCTCGGGGGAAACACCGGGGAGCTGTTTTTT. Encoded protein: CASSRSLGGNTGELFF.

The chain carries TRBV6-1 and TRBJ2-3; 8 positions agree with TRBD2. Trimming at V came to 6 bases and at J to 4 bases, leaving 6 bases not matched to a gene. Germline CDR1 and CDR2: MNHNS and SASEGT. The CDR3 contains 14 residues. DNA of the CDR3: TGTGCCAGCAGGGATGCGGGGGGCCCAGATACGCAGTATTTT. It codes for CASRDAGGPDTQYF.

The V call is TRBV5-4, the J call TRBJ2-5; 8 nucleotides align to TRBD2. The CDR3 length is 15 residues. The trim removed 0 bases at V and 14 bases at J, leaving 15 bases unmatched. CDR1 and CDR2 from the germline V gene are SGHNT and YYREEE (reference sequence). The CDR3 DNA reads TGTGCCAGCAGCTTGGCAAGCCAGCGGGGGACCACGCCCTACTTC. This translates into CASSLASQRGTTPYF.

Points on this clone: Mismatch with germline at one junction end may stem from a read error. This same CDR3 is encoded by further DNA sequences in the sample. The rearrangement joins TRBV5-1 to TRBJ1-1; 8 bases fit TRBD1. Germline V lookup: CDR1 SGHRS, CDR2 YFSETQ. The CDR3 is 17 amino acids. The CDR3 bases are TGCGCCAGCAGCTTGGTCCCAGGGACAGGTAGGAACACTGAGGCTTTCTTT. Amino acid sequence: CASSLVPGTGRNTEAFF.